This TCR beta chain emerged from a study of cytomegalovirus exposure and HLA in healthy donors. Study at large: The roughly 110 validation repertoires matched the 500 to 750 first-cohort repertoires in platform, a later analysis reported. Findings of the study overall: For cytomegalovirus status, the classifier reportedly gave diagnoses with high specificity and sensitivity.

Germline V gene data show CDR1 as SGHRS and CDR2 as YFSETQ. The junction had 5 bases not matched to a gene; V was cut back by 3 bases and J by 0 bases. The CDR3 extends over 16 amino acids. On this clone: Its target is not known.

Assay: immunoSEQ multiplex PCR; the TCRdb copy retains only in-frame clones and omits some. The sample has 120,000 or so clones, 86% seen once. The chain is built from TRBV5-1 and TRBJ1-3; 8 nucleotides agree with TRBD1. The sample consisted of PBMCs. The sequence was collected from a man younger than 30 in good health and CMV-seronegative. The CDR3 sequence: CASSWGQVSSGNTIYF. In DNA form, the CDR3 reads TGCGCCAGCAGCTGGGGACAGGTTAGCTCTGGAAACACCATATATTTT.